The clone carrying this TCR beta chain was detected only once. Repertoires were generated with immunoSEQ multiplex PCR, while TCRdb's copy carries only in-frame clones and drops some. The sample shows 250,000 to 300,000 clones, 88% of them seen only once. This entry comes from a study of blood T cell repertoires in COVID-19. CDR1 SGHRS and CDR2 YFSETQ come from the germline V gene. CDR3 length: 15 amino acids. The ends were cut back, 3 bases at V and 2 bases at J, with 14 bases in the middle. Participants spanned ages about 18 to 95 years and resided in about two dozen US areas. Cohorts were assigned according to the clinical history that participants reported.

This rearrangement joins TRBV5-1 to TRBJ2-5; a weak D match, TRBD2 (7 bases). The specimen was PBMCs or T cells enriched from blood (not recorded which). This TCR was recovered from a woman aged 60-75 years in a cohort exposed to, infected with or recovered from COVID-19 (not recorded which). The CDR3 spells CASSWGGGGQETQYF. CDR3 bases: TGCGCCAGCAGCTGGGGCGGGGGCGGGCAAGAGACCCAGTACTTC.